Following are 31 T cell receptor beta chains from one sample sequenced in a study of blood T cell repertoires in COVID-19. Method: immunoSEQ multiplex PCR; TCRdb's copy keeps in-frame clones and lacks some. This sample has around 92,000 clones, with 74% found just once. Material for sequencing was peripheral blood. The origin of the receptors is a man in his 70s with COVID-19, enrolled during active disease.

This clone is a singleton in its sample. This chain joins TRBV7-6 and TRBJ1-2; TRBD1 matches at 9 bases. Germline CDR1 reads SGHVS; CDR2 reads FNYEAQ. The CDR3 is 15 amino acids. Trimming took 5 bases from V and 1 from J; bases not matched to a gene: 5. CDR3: CASSAGQGFNYGYTF. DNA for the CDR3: TGTGCCAGCAGCGCGGGACAGGGATTTAACTATGGCTACACCTTC. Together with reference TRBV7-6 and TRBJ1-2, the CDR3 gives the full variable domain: GAGVSQSPRYKVTKRGQDVALRCDPISGHVSLYWYRQALGQGPEFLTYFNYEAQQDKSGLPNDRFSAERPEGSISTLTIQRTEQRDSAMYRCASSAGQGFNYGYTFGSGTRLTVV.

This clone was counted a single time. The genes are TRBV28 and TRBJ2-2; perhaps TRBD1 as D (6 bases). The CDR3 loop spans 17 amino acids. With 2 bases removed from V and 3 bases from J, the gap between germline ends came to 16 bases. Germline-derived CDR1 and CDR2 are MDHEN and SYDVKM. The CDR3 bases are TGTGCCAGCAGTTTAGGGGGCCCCACTTATTACACCGGGGAGCTGTTTTTT. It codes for CASSLGGPTYYTGELFF.

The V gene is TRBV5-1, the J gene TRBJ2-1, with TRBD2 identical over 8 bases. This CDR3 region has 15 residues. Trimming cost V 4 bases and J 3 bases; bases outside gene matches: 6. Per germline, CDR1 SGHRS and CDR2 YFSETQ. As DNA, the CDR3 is TGCGCCAGCAGCCTTACTAGCGGCTTCTACAATGAGCAGTTCTTC. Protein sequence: CASSLTSGFYNEQFF. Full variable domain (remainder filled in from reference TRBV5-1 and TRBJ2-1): KAGVTQTPRYLIKTRGQQVTLSCSPISGHRSVSWYQQTPGQGLQFLFEYFSETQRNKGNFPGRFSGRQFSNSRSEMNVSTLELGDSALYLCASSLTSGFYNEQFFGPGTRLTVL.

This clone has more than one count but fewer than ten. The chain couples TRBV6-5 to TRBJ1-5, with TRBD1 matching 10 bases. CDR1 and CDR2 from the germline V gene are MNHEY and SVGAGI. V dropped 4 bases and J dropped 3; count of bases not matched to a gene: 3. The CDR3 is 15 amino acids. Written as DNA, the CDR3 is TGTGCCAGCAGTTTCGGGACAGGGGACAATCAGCCCCAGCATTTT. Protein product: CASSFGTGDNQPQHF.

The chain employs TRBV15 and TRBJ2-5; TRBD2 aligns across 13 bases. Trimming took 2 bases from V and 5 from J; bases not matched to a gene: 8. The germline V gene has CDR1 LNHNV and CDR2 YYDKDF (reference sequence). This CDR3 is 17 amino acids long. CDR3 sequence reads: CATSRPGLAGARETQYF. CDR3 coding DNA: TGTGCCACCAGCAGACCTGGACTAGCGGGAGCTAGGGAGACCCAGTACTTC.

Here the CDR3 DNA reads TGTGCCAGCAGTTTATGGGGCTCTACTAGGGTCGGGGAGCTGTTTTTT. Amino acid sequence: CASSLWGSTRVGELFF. This rearrangement joins TRBV28 to TRBJ2-2; possibly TRBD2 for D (5 bases). Between the trimmed V and J ends, which lost 0 bases and 7 bases, there was a span of 15 bases. CDR1 is MDHEN, CDR2 SYDVKM, per germline. This CDR3 has 16 amino acids. Together with reference TRBV28 and TRBJ2-2, the CDR3 gives the full variable domain: DVKVTQSSRYLVKRTGEKVFLECVQDMDHENMFWYRQDPGLGLRLIYFSYDVKMKEKGDIPEGYSVSREKKERFSLILESASTNQTSMYLCASSLWGSTRVGELFFGEGSRLTVL.

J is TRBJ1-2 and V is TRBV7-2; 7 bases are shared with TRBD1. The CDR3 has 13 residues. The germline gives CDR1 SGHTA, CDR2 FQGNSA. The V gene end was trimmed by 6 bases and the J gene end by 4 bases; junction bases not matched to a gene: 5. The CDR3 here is CASRHRGGYGYTF. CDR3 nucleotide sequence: TGTGCCAGCAGGCACAGGGGAGGCTATGGCTACACCTTC.

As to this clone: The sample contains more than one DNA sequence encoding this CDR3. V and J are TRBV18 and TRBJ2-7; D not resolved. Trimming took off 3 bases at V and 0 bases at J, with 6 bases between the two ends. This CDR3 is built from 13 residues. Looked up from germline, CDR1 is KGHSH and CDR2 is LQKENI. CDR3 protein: CASSPPSSYEQYF. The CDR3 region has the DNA TGTGCCAGCTCACCCCCCAGCTCCTACGAGCAGTACTTC.

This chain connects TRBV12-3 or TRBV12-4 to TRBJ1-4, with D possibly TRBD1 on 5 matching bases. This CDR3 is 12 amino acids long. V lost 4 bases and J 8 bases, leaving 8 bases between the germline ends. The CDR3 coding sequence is TGTGCCAGCAGTTCGGAGGGGGAAAAACTGTTTTTT. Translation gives CASSSEGEKLFF.

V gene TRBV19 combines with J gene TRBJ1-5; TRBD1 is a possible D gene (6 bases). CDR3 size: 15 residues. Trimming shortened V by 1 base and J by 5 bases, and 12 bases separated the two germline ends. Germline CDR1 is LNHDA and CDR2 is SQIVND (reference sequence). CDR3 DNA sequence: TGTGCCAGTAGTATAGCATCTTGGGGGCATCAGCCCCAGCATTTT. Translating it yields CASSIASWGHQPQHF.

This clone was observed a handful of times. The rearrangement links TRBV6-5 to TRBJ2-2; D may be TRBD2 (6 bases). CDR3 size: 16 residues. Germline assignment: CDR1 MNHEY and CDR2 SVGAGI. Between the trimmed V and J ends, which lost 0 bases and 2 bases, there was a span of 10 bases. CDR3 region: CASSYSGGVNTGELFF. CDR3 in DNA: TGTGCCAGCAGTTACTCGGGCGGGGTAAACACCGGGGAGCTGTTTTTT.

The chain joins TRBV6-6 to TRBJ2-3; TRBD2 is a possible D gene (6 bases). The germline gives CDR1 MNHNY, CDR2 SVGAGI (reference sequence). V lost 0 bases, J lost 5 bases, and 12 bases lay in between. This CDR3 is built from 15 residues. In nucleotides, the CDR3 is TGTGCCAGCAGTTACTCCCGGGAGAGCGTAGATACGCAGTATTTT. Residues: CASSYSRESVDTQYF.

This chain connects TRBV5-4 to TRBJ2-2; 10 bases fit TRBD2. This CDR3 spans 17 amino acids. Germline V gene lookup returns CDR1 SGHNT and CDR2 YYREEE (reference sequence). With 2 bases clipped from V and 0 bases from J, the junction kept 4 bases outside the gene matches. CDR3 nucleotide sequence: TGTGCCAGCAGCTTTTCTAGCGGGAGCCCGAACACCGGGGAGCTGTTTTTT. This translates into CASSFSSGSPNTGELFF.

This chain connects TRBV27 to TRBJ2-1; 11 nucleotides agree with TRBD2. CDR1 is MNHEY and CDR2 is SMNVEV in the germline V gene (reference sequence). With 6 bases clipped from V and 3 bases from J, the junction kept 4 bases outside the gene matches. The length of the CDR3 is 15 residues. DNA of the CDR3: TGTGCCAGCAGGCCACTAGCGGGAGTCTACAATGAGCAGTTCTTC. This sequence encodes CASRPLAGVYNEQFF.

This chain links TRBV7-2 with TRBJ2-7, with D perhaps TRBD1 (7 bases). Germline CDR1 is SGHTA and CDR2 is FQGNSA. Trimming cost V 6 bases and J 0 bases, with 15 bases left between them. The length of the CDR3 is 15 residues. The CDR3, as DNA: TGTGCCAGCAGGCCTGCAGGGGGGAGCTCCTACGAGCAGTACTTC. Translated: CASRPAGGSSYEQYF.

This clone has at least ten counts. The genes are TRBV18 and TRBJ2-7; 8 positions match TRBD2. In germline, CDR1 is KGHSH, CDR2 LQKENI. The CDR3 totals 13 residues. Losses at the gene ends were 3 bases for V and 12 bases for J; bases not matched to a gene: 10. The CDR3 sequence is CASSPTGTSSRYF. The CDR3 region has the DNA TGTGCCAGCTCACCTACCGGGACTAGTAGTCGGTACTTC.

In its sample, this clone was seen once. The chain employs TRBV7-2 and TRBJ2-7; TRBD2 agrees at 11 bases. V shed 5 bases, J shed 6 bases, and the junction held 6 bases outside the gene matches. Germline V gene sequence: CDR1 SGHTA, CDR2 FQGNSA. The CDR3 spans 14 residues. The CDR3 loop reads CASSGGLAAVEQYF. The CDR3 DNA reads TGTGCCAGCAGCGGGGGACTAGCGGCTGTCGAGCAGTACTTC.

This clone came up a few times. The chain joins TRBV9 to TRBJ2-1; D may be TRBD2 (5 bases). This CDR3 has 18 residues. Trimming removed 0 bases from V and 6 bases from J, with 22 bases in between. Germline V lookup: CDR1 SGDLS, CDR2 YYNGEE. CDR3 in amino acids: CASSVVGTNMFRGNEQFF. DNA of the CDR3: TGTGCCAGCAGCGTAGTAGGAACCAACATGTTCCGGGGCAATGAGCAGTTCTTC.

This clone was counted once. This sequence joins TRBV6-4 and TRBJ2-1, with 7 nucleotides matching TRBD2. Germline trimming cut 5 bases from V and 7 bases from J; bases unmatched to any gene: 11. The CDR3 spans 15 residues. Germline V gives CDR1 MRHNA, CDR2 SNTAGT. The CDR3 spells CASSPLAGEENEQFF. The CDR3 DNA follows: TGTGCCAGCAGTCCGCTGGCGGGAGAGGAAAATGAGCAGTTCTTC.

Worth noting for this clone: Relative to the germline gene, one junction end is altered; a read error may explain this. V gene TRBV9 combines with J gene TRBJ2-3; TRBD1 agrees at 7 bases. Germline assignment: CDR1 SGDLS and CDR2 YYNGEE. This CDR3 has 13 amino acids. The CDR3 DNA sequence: TGTGCCAGCAACGTAGGGGGCGCAGATACGCAGTATTTT. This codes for CASNVGGADTQYF.

The CDR3 nucleotides are TGTGCCAGCAGCTTGGCGGACAGGGCGTTTGGCTACACCTTC. This translates into CASSLADRAFGYTF. The chain joins TRBV5-4 to TRBJ1-2, with 8 nucleotides matching TRBD1. CDR1 and CDR2 from the germline V gene are SGHNT and YYREEE (reference sequence). V trimming: 0 bases; J trimming: 7 bases; junction bases outside the gene matches: 5. The CDR3 totals 14 residues. The whole variable domain, remainder taken from reference TRBV5-4 and TRBJ1-2, is ETGVTQSPTHLIKTRGQQVTLRCSSQSGHNTVSWYQQALGQGPQFIFQYYREEENGRGNFPPRFSGLQFPNYSSELNVNALELDDSALYLCASSLADRAFGYTFGSGTRLTVV.

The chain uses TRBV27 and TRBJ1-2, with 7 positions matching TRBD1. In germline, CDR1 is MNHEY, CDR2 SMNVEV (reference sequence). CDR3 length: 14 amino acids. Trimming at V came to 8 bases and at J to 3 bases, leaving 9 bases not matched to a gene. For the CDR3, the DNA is TGTGCCAGCGGGGACCGACAGGGCTACTATGGCTACACCTTC. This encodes CASGDRQGYYGYTF.

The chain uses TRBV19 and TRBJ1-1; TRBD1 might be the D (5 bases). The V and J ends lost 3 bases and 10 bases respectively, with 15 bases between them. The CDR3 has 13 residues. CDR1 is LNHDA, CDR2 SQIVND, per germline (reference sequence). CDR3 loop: CASSIDLAGGAFF. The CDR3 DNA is TGTGCCAGTAGTATTGACTTAGCGGGGGGAGCTTTCTTT.

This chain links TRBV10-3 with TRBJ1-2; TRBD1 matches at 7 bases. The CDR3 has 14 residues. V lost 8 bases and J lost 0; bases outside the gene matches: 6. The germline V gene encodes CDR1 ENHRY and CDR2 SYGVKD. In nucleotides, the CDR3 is TGTGCCATCGTCGAACAGGGGACTAACTATGGCTACACCTTC. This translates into CAIVEQGTNYGYTF.

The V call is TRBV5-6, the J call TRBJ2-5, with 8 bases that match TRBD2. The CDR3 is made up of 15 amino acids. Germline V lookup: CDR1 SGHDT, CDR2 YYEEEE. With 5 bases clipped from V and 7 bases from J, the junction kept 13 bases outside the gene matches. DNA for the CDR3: TGTGCCAGCAGGTCCGGACTAGCCGGGTCAAGGACCCAGTACTTC. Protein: CASRSGLAGSRTQYF.

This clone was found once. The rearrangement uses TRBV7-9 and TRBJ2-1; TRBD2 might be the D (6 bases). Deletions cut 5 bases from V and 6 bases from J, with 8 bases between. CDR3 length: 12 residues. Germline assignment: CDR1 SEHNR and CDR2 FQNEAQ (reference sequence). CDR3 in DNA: TGTGCCAGCAGCCGGGAGCCCAATGAGCAGTTCTTC. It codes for CASSREPNEQFF. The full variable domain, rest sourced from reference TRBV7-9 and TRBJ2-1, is DTGVSQNPRHKITKRGQNVTFRCDPISEHNRLYWYRQTLGQGPEFLTYFQNEAQLEKSRLLSDRFSAERPKGSFSTLEIQRTEQGDSAMYLCASSREPNEQFFGPGTRLTVL.

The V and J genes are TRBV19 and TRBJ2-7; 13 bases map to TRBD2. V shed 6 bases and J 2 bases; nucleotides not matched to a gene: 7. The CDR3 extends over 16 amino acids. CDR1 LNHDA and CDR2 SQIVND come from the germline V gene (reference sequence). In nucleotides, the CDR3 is TGTGCCAGTAGCCCAGCCGGGACTAGCGGGACCTACGAGCAGTACTTC. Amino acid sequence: CASSPAGTSGTYEQYF.

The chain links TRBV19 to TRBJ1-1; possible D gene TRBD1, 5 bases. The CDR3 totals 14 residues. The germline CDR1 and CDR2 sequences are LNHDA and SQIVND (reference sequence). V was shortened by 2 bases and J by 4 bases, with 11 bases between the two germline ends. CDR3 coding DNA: TGTGCCAGTAGTATATTGGGGACTGCCACTGAAGCTTTCTTT. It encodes CASSILGTATEAFF.

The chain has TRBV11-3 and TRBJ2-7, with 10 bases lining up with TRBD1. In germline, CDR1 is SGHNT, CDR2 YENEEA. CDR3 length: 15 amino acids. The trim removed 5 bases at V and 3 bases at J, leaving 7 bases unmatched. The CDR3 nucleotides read TGTGCCAGCAGCCTCGGGACAGGGGCTAACTACGAGCAGTACTTC. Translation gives CASSLGTGANYEQYF.

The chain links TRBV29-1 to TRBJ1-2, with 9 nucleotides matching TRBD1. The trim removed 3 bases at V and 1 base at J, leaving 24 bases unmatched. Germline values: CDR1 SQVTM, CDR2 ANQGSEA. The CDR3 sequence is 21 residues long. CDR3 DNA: TGCAGCGTTGACCTACTAATAAACCCCCCGGGACAGGGACAGTTTAACTATGGCTACACCTTC. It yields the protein CSVDLLINPPGQGQFNYGYTF.

Here the CDR3 reads CASITGTGPYNEQFF. Written as DNA, the CDR3 is TGTGCCAGCATCACCGGGACAGGCCCCTACAATGAGCAGTTCTTC. The V call is TRBV28, the J call TRBJ2-1; 8 nucleotides match TRBD1. Germline CDR1 is MDHEN and CDR2 is SYDVKM. The CDR3 loop spans 15 amino acids. J lost 2 bases, V lost 7 bases, and 7 bases had no gene match.